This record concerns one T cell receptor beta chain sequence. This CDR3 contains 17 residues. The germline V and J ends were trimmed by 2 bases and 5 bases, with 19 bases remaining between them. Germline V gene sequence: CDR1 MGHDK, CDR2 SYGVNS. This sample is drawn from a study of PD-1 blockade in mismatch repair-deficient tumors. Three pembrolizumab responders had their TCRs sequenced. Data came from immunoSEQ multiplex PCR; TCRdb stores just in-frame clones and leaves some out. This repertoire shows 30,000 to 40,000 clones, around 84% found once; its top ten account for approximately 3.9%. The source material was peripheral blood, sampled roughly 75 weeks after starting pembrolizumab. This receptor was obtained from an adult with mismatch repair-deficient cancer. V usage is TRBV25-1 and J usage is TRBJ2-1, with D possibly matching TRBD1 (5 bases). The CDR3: CASSEGEQDLFNNEQFF. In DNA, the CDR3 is TGTGCCAGCAGTGAAGGGGAACAGGACCTTTTTAACAATGAGCAGTTCTTC.